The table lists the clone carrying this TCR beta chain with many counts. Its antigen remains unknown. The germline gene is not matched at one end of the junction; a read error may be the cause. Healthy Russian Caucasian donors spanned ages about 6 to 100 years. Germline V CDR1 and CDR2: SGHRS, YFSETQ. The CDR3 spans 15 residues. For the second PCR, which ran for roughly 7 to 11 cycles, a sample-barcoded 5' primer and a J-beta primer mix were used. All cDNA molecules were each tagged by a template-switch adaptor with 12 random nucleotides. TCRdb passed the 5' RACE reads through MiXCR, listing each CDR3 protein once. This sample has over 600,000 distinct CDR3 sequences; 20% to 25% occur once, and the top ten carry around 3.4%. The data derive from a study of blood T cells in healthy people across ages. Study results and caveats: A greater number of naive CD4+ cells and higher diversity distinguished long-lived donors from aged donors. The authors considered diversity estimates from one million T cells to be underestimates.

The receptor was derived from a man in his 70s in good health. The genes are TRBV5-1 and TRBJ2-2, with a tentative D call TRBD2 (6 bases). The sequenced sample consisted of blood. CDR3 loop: CASSLAVANTGELFF. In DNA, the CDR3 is TGTGCCAGCAGCTTAGCGGTAGCGAACACCGGGGAGCTGTTTTTT.